The 31 T cell receptor beta chains listed next were all sequenced from one sample in a study of blood T cell repertoires in COVID-19. TCRdb keeps only in-frame clones here, not all; method: immunoSEQ multiplex PCR. The repertoire holds approximately 250,000 clones, with 65% to 85% as singletons. What was sequenced was peripheral blood. These receptors were taken from a human donor in a cohort sampled during active COVID-19.

This sequence joins TRBV3-1 (or the pseudogene TRBV3-2) and TRBJ1-3; 9 positions match TRBD1. Per the germline V gene, CDR1 is LGHDT and CDR2 is YNNKEL (reference sequence). This CDR3 spans 13 amino acids. Trimming cost V 1 base and J 11 bases; bases outside gene matches: 3. The CDR3 sequence: CASSQGRQGAIYF. The CDR3 bases are TGTGCCAGCAGCCAAGGTAGACAGGGGGCCATATATTTT.

The rearrangement joins TRBV27 to TRBJ1-1; 9 positions agree with TRBD1. Germline CDR1 reads MNHEY; CDR2 reads SMNVEV (reference sequence). The CDR3 length is 15 residues. The J segment lost 5 bases and the V segment lost 2 bases, leaving 6 bases of the junction unmatched. CDR3 region: CASSLTGGVVTEAFF. CDR3 coding DNA: TGTGCCAGCAGTTTAACAGGGGGCGTAGTGACTGAAGCTTTCTTT.

The CDR3 reads CASTYTDTQYF. CDR3 DNA: TGTGCCAGCACCTACACAGATACGCAGTATTTT. The chain links TRBV6-7 to TRBJ2-3; D is unresolved. TRBV6-7 is assigned to the ORF class and has an uncertain function. This CDR3 is built from 11 residues. Trimming pared 7 bases from V and 2 bases from J, leaving 4 bases between.

The chain links TRBV4-1 to TRBJ2-2; D is undetermined. The germline V gene encodes CDR1 MGHRA and CDR2 YSYEKL. This CDR3 contains 11 residues. The V end lost 5 bases, the J end lost 11 bases, and 9 bases lay between the germline ends. CDR3 DNA: TGCGCCAGCAGCTATCGTTTCGAGCTGTTTTTT. It yields the protein CASSYRFELFF.

V gene TRBV3-1 (or the pseudogene TRBV3-2) combines with J gene TRBJ2-7; 10 bases fit TRBD2. Germline-derived CDR1 and CDR2 are LGHDT and YNNKEL (reference sequence). V was pared by 4 bases and J by 5 bases, with 5 bases of the junction left unmatched. The CDR3 runs 14 residues. This CDR3 is CASSPHLAGDEQYF. The CDR3 coding sequence is TGTGCCAGCAGCCCCCATCTAGCGGGGGACGAGCAGTACTTC.

The chain employs TRBV5-1 and TRBJ2-7, with TRBD2 matching 8 bases. Germline V gene data show CDR1 as SGHRS and CDR2 as YFSETQ. J was trimmed by 4 bases and V by 1 base; bases with no gene match: 7. The CDR3 is 15 amino acids. DNA for the CDR3: TGCGCCAGCAGCTTGACGGCGGGGGGCGGGTACGAGCAGTACTTC. This gives the protein CASSLTAGGGYEQYF.

The chain is built from TRBV6-1 and TRBJ2-5; no reliable D call. Deletions cut 2 bases from V and 5 bases from J, with 3 bases between. This CDR3 region has 11 residues. The germline V gene has CDR1 MNHNS and CDR2 SASEGT. The CDR3 region is CASSELETQYF. The CDR3 DNA reads TGTGCCAGCAGTGAACTCGAGACCCAGTACTTC.

The chain recombines TRBV19 with TRBJ2-1; D unresolved. Trimming took off 1 base at V and 9 bases at J, with 13 bases between the two ends. In germline, CDR1 is LNHDA, CDR2 SQIVND (reference sequence). The CDR3 extends over 14 amino acids. CDR3 in amino acids: CASSIGARWPEQFF. CDR3 sequence (DNA): TGTGCCAGTAGTATAGGGGCCCGCTGGCCTGAGCAGTTCTTC.

The J gene is TRBJ2-2, the V gene TRBV29-1, with D uncertain. Germline assignment: CDR1 SQVTM and CDR2 ANQGSEA. This CDR3 has 11 amino acids. V lost 8 bases to trimming and J lost 3 bases, with 7 bases between them. The CDR3 bases are TGCAGCTCTGTTGACACCGGGGAGCTGTTTTTT. Protein: CSSVDTGELFF.

CDR3 protein: CASSLSHSTGELFF. CDR3 in DNA: TGCGCCAGCAGCCTAAGTCATAGCACCGGGGAGCTGTTTTTT. The V and J genes are TRBV5-1 and TRBJ2-2; D remains ambiguous. The V gene lost 4 bases and the J gene lost 4 bases, with 11 bases spanning the gap. CDR1 is SGHRS and CDR2 is YFSETQ in the germline V gene. The CDR3 is 14 residues long.

This sequence joins TRBV6-2 or TRBV6-3 and TRBJ2-3, with D hard to call. V gave up 6 bases and J gave up 6 bases, with 7 bases separating them. The CDR3 is 11 residues long. The germline V gene has CDR1 MNHEY and CDR2 SVGEGT. The CDR3 sequence: CASSQLDTQYF. The CDR3 DNA is TGTGCCAGCAGCCAACTGGATACGCAGTATTTT.

This clone was found a few times. The chain joins TRBV3-1 (or the pseudogene TRBV3-2) to TRBJ2-7; TRBD2 aligns across 10 bases. Looked up from germline, CDR1 is LGHDT and CDR2 is YNNKEL (reference sequence). V dropped 1 base and J dropped 11; count of bases not matched to a gene: 11. CDR3 size: 15 residues. The DNA of the CDR3 is TGTGCCAGCAGCCAAGGGACTAGCGGACCTCATGATGAGTACTTC. Translation: CASSQGTSGPHDEYF.

The rearrangement links TRBV28 to TRBJ2-3, with D tentatively TRBD2 (6 bases). Germline V gene data show CDR1 as MDHEN and CDR2 as SYDVKM. The CDR3 sequence is 14 residues long. The germline V and J ends were trimmed by 11 bases and 0 bases, with 15 bases remaining between them. The CDR3 reads CAYSGGTSTDTQYF. The CDR3 DNA is TGTGCCTACTCTGGCGGGACTAGCACAGATACGCAGTATTTT.

V gene TRBV9 combines with J gene TRBJ2-1; 12 bases line up with TRBD2. The CDR3 extends over 15 amino acids. Germline values: CDR1 SGDLS, CDR2 YYNGEE. The V and J ends lost 2 bases and 4 bases, in that order; junction bases with no gene match: 1. The CDR3 sequence is CASSVGLAGYNEQFF. CDR3 nucleotide sequence: TGTGCCAGCAGCGTTGGACTAGCGGGATACAATGAGCAGTTCTTC.

The rearrangement uses TRBV24-1 and TRBJ2-5; D is possibly TRBD1 (5 bases). CDR1 is KGHDR, CDR2 SFDVKD, per germline. The CDR3 is 15 amino acids. V was clipped by 4 bases and J by 0 bases, with 11 bases between them. CDR3 region: CATSEGRVNQETQYF. The CDR3, as DNA: TGTGCCACCAGTGAGGGCAGGGTGAACCAAGAGACCCAGTACTTC.

The chain is built from TRBV5-5 and TRBJ1-4; D is ambiguous. V was shortened by 0 bases and J by 0 bases, with 3 bases between the two germline ends. The CDR3 covers 14 residues. The V gene's germline CDR1 is SGHKS and CDR2 YYEKEE (reference sequence). As DNA, the CDR3 is TGTGCCAGCAGCTTGGCTGCAACTAATGAAAAACTGTTTTTT. This encodes CASSLAATNEKLFF.

CDR3 DNA sequence: TGTGCCAGCAGCTTGTCCGGGACTACCAACGAGCAGTACTTC. Translating gives CASSLSGTTNEQYF. The chain combines TRBV7-9 with TRBJ2-7, with 7 bases identical to TRBD2. CDR1 is SEHNR, CDR2 FQNEAQ, per germline (reference sequence). This CDR3 is 14 amino acids long. Trimming at V came to 3 bases and at J to 5 bases, leaving 7 bases not matched to a gene. The whole variable domain, filled in from reference TRBV7-9 and TRBJ2-7, reads DTGVSQNPRHKITKRGQNVTFRCDPISEHNRLYWYRQTLGQGPEFLTYFQNEAQLEKSRLLSDRFSAERPKGSFSTLEIQRTEQGDSAMYLCASSLSGTTNEQYFGPGTRLTVT.

The chain combines TRBV19 with TRBJ2-6; no firm D call. Trimming took 5 bases from V and 4 from J, leaving 12 bases between them. Germline-derived CDR1 and CDR2 are LNHDA and SQIVND (reference sequence). The CDR3 contains 15 residues. CDR3 DNA: TGTGCCAGTAGTCCCGAATCCCGGGGGGCCAACGTCCTGACTTTC. This encodes CASSPESRGANVLTF. The full variable domain, its missing parts supplied by reference TRBV19 and TRBJ2-6, is DGGITQSPKYLFRKEGQNVTLSCEQNLNHDAMYWYRQDPGQGLRLIYYSQIVNDFQKGDIAEGYSVSREKKESFPLTVTSAQKNPTAFYLCASSPESRGANVLTFGAGSRLTVL.

The rearrangement joins TRBV5-4 to TRBJ1-3, with D unclear. Between the trimmed V and J ends, which lost 0 bases and 2 bases, there was a span of 9 bases. Germline V CDR1 and CDR2: SGHNT, YYREEE (reference sequence). This CDR3 comprises 15 residues. CDR3 sequence: CASSLGGIPGNTIYF. In DNA form, the CDR3 reads TGTGCCAGCAGCTTGGGAGGGATCCCTGGAAACACCATATATTTT.

This chain links TRBV4-2 with TRBJ2-6; D is undetermined. Trimming left V 0 bases short and J 4 bases short, with 10 bases between. From germline, CDR1 is LGHNA and CDR2 YNFKEQ. This CDR3 comprises 16 residues. The CDR3 reads CASSQDFQTGANVLTF. The CDR3 bases are TGTGCCAGCAGCCAAGATTTCCAGACAGGGGCCAACGTCCTGACTTTC.

The CDR3 nucleotides are TGCAGCGTTACATACGCGGGAGGCGCCTACAATGAGCAGTTCTTC. It specifies CSVTYAGGAYNEQFF. The chain links TRBV29-1 to TRBJ2-1, with TRBD2 matching over 8 bases. J lost 2 bases, V lost 5 bases, and 8 bases had no gene match. CDR3 length: 15 residues. Looked up from germline, CDR1 is SQVTM and CDR2 is ANQGSEA.

This clone was found once. The chain is built from TRBV7-3 and TRBJ2-2; maybe TRBD1 (7 bases). There are 16 residues in the CDR3. Germline CDR1 reads SGHTA; CDR2 reads FQGTGA. Trimming took 4 bases from V and 4 from J, leaving 16 bases between them. CDR3 in DNA: TGTGCCAGCAGCTACCGCGGGACAGTGGGCACCGGGGAGCTGTTTTTT. This codes for CASSYRGTVGTGELFF.

This clone occurred once. This chain links TRBV6-5 with TRBJ1-4; TRBD1 agrees at 8 bases. This CDR3 spans 14 amino acids. The V gene end was trimmed by 7 bases and the J gene end by 7 bases; junction bases not matched to a gene: 8. Germline V gene lookup returns CDR1 MNHEY and CDR2 SVGAGI. The CDR3 sequence is CASTTGTGGEKLFF. The CDR3 coding sequence is TGTGCCAGCACCACCGGGACAGGAGGTGAAAAACTGTTTTTT.

The chain couples TRBV19 to TRBJ2-2; D not resolved. In germline, CDR1 is LNHDA, CDR2 SQIVND (reference sequence). Deletions cut 7 bases from V and 6 bases from J, with 18 bases between. This CDR3 region has 15 residues. Here the CDR3 reads CASTWVQVQAGELFF. CDR3 coding DNA: TGTGCCAGTACCTGGGTGCAGGTTCAAGCCGGGGAGCTGTTTTTT.

V is TRBV28 and J is TRBJ2-7, with D unresolved. The CDR3 covers 14 residues. Trimming took off 4 bases at V and 3 bases at J, with 13 bases between the two ends. Germline V gene sequence: CDR1 MDHEN, CDR2 SYDVKM. The CDR3 region has the DNA TGTGCCAGCAGTTGGTATAGTAAACGCTACGAGCAGTACTTC. Encoded protein: CASSWYSKRYEQYF.

This clone was found once. V is TRBV6-5 and J is TRBJ1-4; possible D gene TRBD1, 5 bases. The CDR3 has 15 residues. The germline CDR1 and CDR2 sequences are MNHEY and SVGAGI. The V end was cut by 7 bases, the J end by 8 bases, with 20 bases between. For the CDR3, the DNA is TGTGCCAGCAACGCAGGGAGGGTTGCGGGGGAAAAACTGTTTTTT. This translates into CASNAGRVAGEKLFF.

To note about this clone: The sample contains more than one DNA sequence encoding this CDR3. The chain employs TRBV28 and TRBJ1-3; D is unclear. V gave up 2 bases and J gave up 0 bases, with 5 bases separating them. This CDR3 is built from 14 residues. Germline CDR1 reads MDHEN; CDR2 reads SYDVKM. CDR3 bases: TGTGCCAGCAGTTTACCTTCCTCTGGAAACACCATATATTTT. Its protein is CASSLPSSGNTIYF. Complete variable domain (other parts from reference TRBV28 and TRBJ1-3): DVKVTQSSRYLVKRTGEKVFLECVQDMDHENMFWYRQDPGLGLRLIYFSYDVKMKEKGDIPEGYSVSREKKERFSLILESASTNQTSMYLCASSLPSSGNTIYFGEGSWLTVV.

This clone was detected only a few times. The chain uses TRBV3-1 (or the pseudogene TRBV3-2) and TRBJ2-2; no definite D call. CDR3 length: 13 residues. Trimming shortened V by 3 bases and J by 5 bases, and 7 bases separated the two germline ends. Germline CDR1 and CDR2: LGHDT and YNNKEL (reference sequence). CDR3 sequence reads: CASSQRETGELFF. The CDR3 DNA reads TGTGCCAGCAGCCAGCGTGAGACCGGGGAGCTGTTTTTT.

Written as DNA, the CDR3 is TGTGCCATCAGAGCCGGGACAGGGGCCTACGAGCAGTACTTC. Translated: CAIRAGTGAYEQYF. The V gene is TRBV10-3, the J gene TRBJ2-7; 10 bases line up with TRBD1. The CDR3 is made up of 14 amino acids. CDR1 ENHRY and CDR2 SYGVKD come from the germline V gene. Germline trimming cut 6 bases from V and 2 bases from J; bases unmatched to any gene: 4.

This rearrangement joins TRBV28 to TRBJ2-3, with D perhaps TRBD2 (5 bases). CDR3 length: 14 amino acids. Looked up from germline, CDR1 is MDHEN and CDR2 is SYDVKM. Trimming cost V 7 bases and J 0 bases, with 11 bases left between them. CDR3 protein: CASKSGLSTDTQYF. DNA of the CDR3: TGTGCCAGCAAAAGCGGTCTTAGCACAGATACGCAGTATTTT. Full variable domain (missing parts from reference TRBV28 and TRBJ2-3): DVKVTQSSRYLVKRTGEKVFLECVQDMDHENMFWYRQDPGLGLRLIYFSYDVKMKEKGDIPEGYSVSREKKERFSLILESASTNQTSMYLCASKSGLSTDTQYFGPGTRLTVL.

There are a few counts of this clone. V and J are TRBV5-1 and TRBJ2-3; 13 positions match TRBD2. J gave up 0 bases and V 2 bases, and 3 bases lay outside the gene matches. CDR1 SGHRS and CDR2 YFSETQ come from the germline V gene. The length of the CDR3 is 17 residues. The DNA of the CDR3 is TGCGCCAGCAGCTTTGGGACTAGCGGGATTAGCACAGATACGCAGTATTTT. It specifies CASSFGTSGISTDTQYF.